The rows below give T cell receptor beta chains drawn from one sample of a study of tumor T cells in aggressive B-cell lymphoma. Only in-frame clones appear in the TCRdb table, and some are missing; sequencing was by immunoSEQ multiplex PCR. The sample includes roughly 3,000 clones, 92% of them seen just once. Sequenced input: tumor tissue. These receptors came from an adult with diffuse large B cell lymphoma. Each CDR3 is given with its conserved first and last residue. D genes are given only for firm matches. The size of a clone is reported for some rows only, either as once, few or many, or as a class for expanded clones.

D,J,V,size,DNA,CDR3
-,TRBJ2-1,TRBV28,-,TGTGCCAGCAGAAAATCCAGGGTATTTTCCTACAATGAGCAGTTCTTC,CASRKSRVFSYNEQFF
-,TRBJ2-1,TRBV28,-,TGTGCCAGCAGCCTAGATGGACTCAATGAGCAGTTCTTC,CASSLDGLNEQFF
-,TRBJ2-2,TRBV5-1,-,TGCGCCAGCACCAAAGGACAGTTCACCGGGGAGCTGTTTTTT,CASTKGQFTGELFF
TRBD1,TRBJ2-7,TRBV27,-,TGTGCCAGCAGGAGGCCGGGACAGAGTTACGAGCAGTACTTC,CASRRPGQSYEQYF
TRBD1,TRBJ1-2,TRBV9,-,TGTGCCAGCAGCACCCGACAGGGTTGGCGAATTAACTATGGCTACACCTTC,CASSTRQGWRINYGYTF
-,TRBJ1-1,TRBV7-3,-,TGTGCCAGCAGCCCTCAGGGTCCCGCCGGGACTGAAGCTTTCTTT,CASSPQGPAGTEAFF
-,TRBJ2-3,TRBV19,-,TGTGCCAGTAGTGGTCGGTCAGATACGCAGTATTTT,CASSGRSDTQYF
TRBD2,TRBJ2-3,TRBV29-1,-,TGCAGCGTTGCCTGGGAGGGGCGGTACACAGATACGCAGTATTTT,CSVAWEGRYTDTQYF
-,TRBJ1-2,TRBV10-2,-,TGCGCCAGCAGTGAGTCAGGGGTGTATGGCTACACCTTC,CASSESGVYGYTF
-,TRBJ1-1,TRBV5-1,-,TGCGCCAGCCAGCAGGGAGGAAACACTGAAGCTTTCTTT,CASQQGGNTEAFF
-,TRBJ2-3,TRBV19,-,TGTGCCAGTAGCCCCACACAGTTTGGCATAGATACGCAGTATTTT,CASSPTQFGIDTQYF
-,TRBJ1-2,TRBV14,-,TGTGCCAGCAGCCACCTCCGGGACACAGAAACGGGAGGCTACACCTTC,CASSHLRDTETGGYTF
-,TRBJ1-5,TRBV4-1,-,TGCGCCAGCAGCCAAGCGCGGAATCAGCCCCAGCATTTT,CASSQARNQPQHF
TRBD1,TRBJ2-1,TRBV5-1,-,TGCGCCAGCAGCCCAGACAGGGCCGGTAATGAGCAGTTCTTC,CASSPDRAGNEQFF
TRBD2,TRBJ2-7,TRBV18,once,TGTGCCAGCTCACCTGTCCCGGGACTATACTCCTACGAGCAGTACTTC,CASSPVPGLYSYEQYF
TRBD1,TRBJ1-1,TRBV18,-,TGTGCCAGCACACGGGACAGGGGAGGCACTGAAGCTTTCTTT,CASTRDRGGTEAFF
-,TRBJ2-2,TRBV7-3,-,TGTGCCAGCAGCTCCCGAGGGGGTGTGCAGGGGGGAACCGGGGAGCTGTTTTTT,CASSSRGGVQGGTGELFF
TRBD1,TRBJ2-4,TRBV6-5,-,TGTGCCAGCAGTTACTCGGGACAGGGGGCCAAAAACATTCAGTACTTC,CASSYSGQGAKNIQYF
TRBD2,TRBJ2-7,TRBV7-2,-,TGTGCCAGCAGCTTAGTTCCGGGACTAGCGAGCTCCTACGAGCAGTACTTC,CASSLVPGLASSYEQYF
-,TRBJ1-1,TRBV5-4,-,TGTGCCAGCAGCTTTCTGGAGAGGGACACTGAAGCTTTCTTT,CASSFLERDTEAFF
-,TRBJ1-1,TRBV6-1,-,TGTGCCAGCAGTGACTTTTGGGCTCCTGAAGCTTTCTTT,CASSDFWAPEAFF
TRBD1,TRBJ1-3,TRBV27,-,TGTGCCAGCAGTTTATTGGGACAGGGTGGAAACACCATATATTTT,CASSLLGQGGNTIYF
-,TRBJ1-2,TRBV6-5,-,TGTGCCAGCAGTTACTTACTCACGGGGGGCTACACCTTC,CASSYLLTGGYTF
-,TRBJ2-7,TRBV2,-,TGTGCCAGCAGTTTACAGGGATCCCTCGAGCAGTACTTC,CASSLQGSLEQYF
-,TRBJ1-4,TRBV6-5,few,TGTGCCAGCAGTTACCAGTCGCAGGGTGAAAAACTGTTTTTT,CASSYQSQGEKLFF
TRBD1,TRBJ1-1,TRBV18,-,TGTGCCAGCTCACCGCTTCCGGGACAGGGGGCGAGGACTGAAGCTTTCTTT,CASSPLPGQGARTEAFF
-,TRBJ1-1,TRBV5-4,-,TGTGCCAGCAGCTTGGCCCTTTCGGCCAGGGTGGCGAACACTGAAGCTTTCTTT,CASSLALSARVANTEAFF
-,TRBJ2-2,TRBV5-1,-,TGCGCCAGCAGCAGTAACAGGGGGGGAGACACCGGGGAGCTGTTTTTT,CASSSNRGGDTGELFF
-,TRBJ2-4,TRBV28,-,TGTGCCAGCAGAACGCAGGGGCGCGGAGGTAATCAGTACTTC,CASRTQGRGGNQYF
-,TRBJ1-1,TRBV29-1,-,TGCAGCGTCGGACTTGCCAACACTGAAGCTTTCTTT,CSVGLANTEAFF
-,TRBJ2-1,TRBV9,-,TGTGCCAGCAGCCCAGGGCTGGTCGATGAGCAGTTCTTC,CASSPGLVDEQFF
TRBD2,TRBJ2-5,TRBV15,-,TGTGCCACCAGCAGAGGGGCTAGCGGGGGCCCCGGAGAGACCCAGTACTTC,CATSRGASGGPGETQYF